The 28 T cell receptor beta chains reported below all come from one sample, sequenced in a study of shared clonotypes between healthy human individuals (dated by TCRdb to 2020 to 2022). Libraries came from the immunoSEQ multiplex PCR assay. As stored in TCRdb, this immuneACCESS dataset retains in-frame rearrangements with V and J assigned. A fraction of the clones does not appear; measured against another copy, unresolved V genes explain less than half of the discrepancy, and the remainder lacks a known reason. The table for this sample lists under 2.5 million clones; less than 95% of them were counted only once. In total, the top ten clones hold roughly 0.34% of the sample. The sequencing sample was made of naive CD4+ T cells from PBMCs. The cell subset or site label here, explained by the study, means: CD45RA+ positively selected. The origin of the receptors is a man between 18 and 29 years old in good health. Some clones in this sample may be carry-over from other donors' samples.

The J gene is TRBJ1-5, the V gene TRBV27; D remains unclear. CDR1 is MNHEY, CDR2 SMNVEV, per germline (reference sequence). The CDR3 length is 14 residues. V lost 5 bases to trimming and J lost 2 bases, with 10 bases between them. The CDR3 bases are TGTGCCAGCAGTCTCCGGTCCGGCAATCAGCCCCAGCATTTT. Translation gives CASSLRSGNQPQHF.

The chain employs TRBV30 and TRBJ2-5, with D perhaps matching TRBD1 (6 bases). CDR1 and CDR2 (germline): GTSNPN, SVGIG (reference sequence). V was shortened by 5 bases and J by 11 bases, with 27 bases between the two germline ends. The CDR3 sequence is 15 residues long. CDR3 residues: CAWSRRGRGVGEQYF. The CDR3, as DNA: TGTGCCTGGTCACGTCGGGGCAGGGGCGTTGGAGAGCAGTACTTC. Based on the CDR3 plus reference TRBV30 and TRBJ2-5, the full variable domain is SQTIHQWPATLVQPVGSPLSLECTVEGTSNPNLYWYRQAAGRGLQLLFYSVGIGQISSEVPQNLSASRPQDRQFILSSKKLLLSDSGFYLCAWSRRGRGVGEQYFGPGTRLLVL.

This chain links TRBV19 with TRBJ1-1; unclear D gene. The CDR3 is 11 amino acids. Germline V gene sequence: CDR1 LNHDA, CDR2 SQIVND (reference sequence). Trimming stripped 7 bases from V and 6 bases from J, with 9 bases between. CDR3 protein: CASKIRAEAFF. The CDR3 nucleotides read TGTGCCAGTAAGATAAGGGCTGAAGCTTTCTTT.

The chain combines TRBV28 with TRBJ1-2; 8 bases match TRBD1. This CDR3 has 16 residues. Losses at the gene ends were 5 bases for V and 0 bases for J; bases not matched to a gene: 8. Per the germline V gene, CDR1 is MDHEN and CDR2 is SYDVKM. The CDR3: CASSTPGTGANYGYTF. The CDR3, as DNA: TGTGCCAGCAGTACTCCCGGGACAGGAGCTAACTATGGCTACACCTTC.

Regarding this clone: Other nucleotide sequences from this sample produce the same CDR3. The V call is TRBV27, the J call TRBJ1-5; tentatively, D is TRBD1 (5 bases). V was shortened by 5 bases and J by 0 bases, with 11 bases between the two germline ends. The germline V gene has CDR1 MNHEY and CDR2 SMNVEV (reference sequence). The CDR3 consists of 15 residues. The CDR3 sequence is CASSRTGGSNQPQHF. DNA of the CDR3: TGTGCCAGCAGTCGGACTGGGGGTAGCAATCAGCCCCAGCATTTT.

The chain joins TRBV7-2 to TRBJ2-1; D may be TRBD1 (5 bases). V lost 5 bases, J lost 5 bases, and 16 bases lay in between. This CDR3 spans 15 amino acids. CDR1 is SGHTA and CDR2 is FQGNSA in the germline V gene. For the CDR3, the DNA is TGTGCCAGCAGCGGGGAACCAGGGTTTAACAATGAGCAGTTCTTC. This encodes CASSGEPGFNNEQFF.

The chain uses TRBV14 and TRBJ1-4; no clear D. There are 15 residues in the CDR3. CDR1 and CDR2 from the germline V gene are SGHDN and FVKESK. The V gene lost 2 bases and the J gene lost 0 bases, with 7 bases spanning the gap. In nucleotides, the CDR3 is TGTGCCAGCAGCCAACTGTCTGCAACTAATGAAAAACTGTTTTTT. Translating it yields CASSQLSATNEKLFF. The whole variable domain, filled in from reference TRBV14 and TRBJ1-4, reads EAGVTQFPSHSVIEKGQTVTLRCDPISGHDNLYWYRRVMGKEIKFLLHFVKESKQDESGMPNNRFLAERTGGTYSTLKVQPAELEDSGVYFCASSQLSATNEKLFFGSGTQLSVL.

The chain couples TRBV5-1 to TRBJ1-1, with D uncertain. V was trimmed by 5 bases and J by 1 base, leaving 9 bases between them. Germline V lookup: CDR1 SGHRS, CDR2 YFSETQ. This CDR3 comprises 13 residues. Written as DNA, the CDR3 is TGCGCCAGCAGGGTGGATCCGAACACTGAAGCTTTCTTT. Translating gives CASRVDPNTEAFF. The full variable domain, rest sourced from reference TRBV5-1 and TRBJ1-1, is KAGVTQTPRYLIKTRGQQVTLSCSPISGHRSVSWYQQTPGQGLQFLFEYFSETQRNKGNFPGRFSGRQFSNSRSEMNVSTLELGDSALYLCASRVDPNTEAFFGQGTRLTVV.

Comment on this clone: This specimen includes other DNA sequences encoding the same CDR3. The gene calls are TRBV7-3 and TRBJ1-5; no clear D gene. Germline loops: CDR1 SGHTA, CDR2 FQGTGA. V dropped 0 bases and J dropped 4 bases, with 4 bases sitting between them. CDR3 size: 13 residues. The CDR3 region has the DNA TGTGCCAGCAGCTTAACGGGTAATCAGCCCCAGCATTTT. Protein sequence: CASSLTGNQPQHF.

The V gene is TRBV28, the J gene TRBJ2-3; the match to TRBD1 covers 7 bases. Trimming at V came to 2 bases and at J to 2 bases, leaving 7 bases not matched to a gene. The V gene's germline CDR1 is MDHEN and CDR2 SYDVKM. The CDR3 is made up of 16 amino acids. The CDR3 loop reads CASSLLGQGDTDTQYF. The CDR3 nucleotides read TGTGCCAGCAGTTTACTAGGGCAGGGGGACACAGATACGCAGTATTTT. The whole variable domain, filled in from reference TRBV28 and TRBJ2-3, reads DVKVTQSSRYLVKRTGEKVFLECVQDMDHENMFWYRQDPGLGLRLIYFSYDVKMKEKGDIPEGYSVSREKKERFSLILESASTNQTSMYLCASSLLGQGDTDTQYFGPGTRLTVL.

The chain carries TRBV30 and TRBJ2-7; the match to TRBD2 covers 13 bases. The J segment lost 3 bases and the V segment lost 2 bases, leaving 4 bases of the junction unmatched. The CDR3 sequence is 15 residues long. Germline V lookup: CDR1 GTSNPN, CDR2 SVGIG (reference sequence). CDR3 amino acids: CAWSTGLAGDYEQYF. The CDR3 coding sequence is TGTGCCTGGAGTACAGGACTAGCGGGGGACTACGAGCAGTACTTC.

This sequence joins TRBV5-4 and TRBJ1-1; D is ambiguous. V dropped 4 bases and J dropped 2 bases, with 12 bases sitting between them. Germline V lookup: CDR1 SGHNT, CDR2 YYREEE (reference sequence). The CDR3 spans 14 residues. The CDR3 DNA sequence: TGTGCCAGCAGCCTCCCCCGGGAAAACACTGAAGCTTTCTTT. Translated: CASSLPRENTEAFF.

The chain carries TRBV5-6 and TRBJ2-7; tentative D call: TRBD1 (5 bases). The CDR3 contains 13 residues. Trimming pared 5 bases from V and 3 bases from J, leaving 12 bases between. CDR1 is SGHDT, CDR2 YYEEEE, per germline. CDR3 in DNA: TGTGCCAGCAGACCTGACAGAGACTACGAGCAGTACTTC. Translated: CASRPDRDYEQYF.

The rearrangement uses TRBV30 and TRBJ2-3, with D possibly matching TRBD2 (6 bases). V was cut by 4 bases and J by 5 bases, with 16 bases left in between. CDR1 is GTSNPN and CDR2 is SVGIG in the germline V gene (reference sequence). The length of the CDR3 is 14 residues. The CDR3 nucleotides read TGTGCCTGGACAGCTACTAGCCTTAAAGATACGCAGTATTTT. It yields the protein CAWTATSLKDTQYF.

V and J are TRBV18 and TRBJ2-7; 12 bases are shared with TRBD1. The CDR3 extends over 16 amino acids. V was clipped by 4 bases and J by 3 bases; unmatched bases: 7. Germline loops: CDR1 KGHSH, CDR2 LQKENI. The CDR3 nucleotides read TGTGCCAGCTCACTATTTCGGGACAGGGGGCGCTACGAGCAGTACTTC. Translation: CASSLFRDRGRYEQYF.

This sequence joins TRBV5-1 and TRBJ1-2, with D possibly matching TRBD1 (6 bases). The CDR3 is made up of 16 amino acids. CDR1 and CDR2 from the germline V gene are SGHRS and YFSETQ. V lost 0 bases and J 5 bases, leaving 17 bases between the germline ends. The CDR3 DNA sequence: TGCGCCAGCAGCTTGGTTGTACCGGGGGCGGGATATGGCTACACCTTC. Amino acids: CASSLVVPGAGYGYTF. Full variable domain (remainder filled in from reference TRBV5-1 and TRBJ1-2): KAGVTQTPRYLIKTRGQQVTLSCSPISGHRSVSWYQQTPGQGLQFLFEYFSETQRNKGNFPGRFSGRQFSNSRSEMNVSTLELGDSALYLCASSLVVPGAGYGYTFGSGTRLTVV.

This clone was observed a few times. The V call is TRBV11-2, the J call TRBJ2-1; no firm D call. Germline CDR1 and CDR2: SGHAT and FQNNGV. This CDR3 is built from 12 residues. V lost 3 bases to trimming and J lost 6 bases, with 6 bases between them. The CDR3 here is CASSFPRNEQFF. DNA of the CDR3: TGTGCCAGCAGCTTCCCTCGCAATGAGCAGTTCTTC.

The chain has TRBV29-1 and TRBJ2-1, with D hard to call. This CDR3 contains 14 residues. Germline V lookup: CDR1 SQVTM, CDR2 ANQGSEA. Trimming stripped 6 bases from V and 0 bases from J, with 12 bases between. The CDR3 sequence: CSVKGRTSYNEQFF. The DNA for the CDR3 is TGCAGCGTCAAGGGCAGGACCTCCTACAATGAGCAGTTCTTC.

V gene TRBV19 combines with J gene TRBJ1-2; D may be TRBD1 (6 bases). The V end was cut by 3 bases, the J end by 5 bases, with 10 bases between. Looked up from germline, CDR1 is LNHDA and CDR2 is SQIVND (reference sequence). The CDR3 totals 13 residues. The CDR3 DNA follows: TGTGCCAGTAGTATTGGGACACCTTATGGCTACACCTTC. Its translation: CASSIGTPYGYTF.

Remarks on this clone: Other DNA sequences in this specimen translate into the identical CDR3. The chain carries TRBV5-1 and TRBJ2-5; 8 bases are shared with TRBD2. V shed 0 bases and J 3 bases; nucleotides not matched to a gene: 1. Germline CDR1 is SGHRS and CDR2 is YFSETQ. This CDR3 has 14 residues. The CDR3 bases are TGCGCCAGCAGCTTGGTAGCGGGGAAAGAGACCCAGTACTTC. It translates to CASSLVAGKETQYF.

This rearrangement joins TRBV18 to TRBJ2-1; D may match TRBD1 or TRBD2 (6 bases each). Germline V gene lookup returns CDR1 KGHSH and CDR2 LQKENI. Trimming pared 1 base from V and 9 bases from J, leaving 19 bases between. There are 16 residues in the CDR3. CDR3: CASSPLNPGAGGEQFF. The CDR3 bases are TGTGCCAGCTCACCACTGAATCCGGGGGCTGGCGGTGAGCAGTTCTTC.

The V and J genes are TRBV7-3 and TRBJ2-3; no clear D gene. This CDR3 has 15 amino acids. Germline V gene data show CDR1 as SGHTA and CDR2 as FQGTGA. Deletions cut 2 bases from V and 2 bases from J, with 11 bases between. The CDR3 coding sequence is TGTGCCAGCAGCTTATTGGGGAATCCCACAGATACGCAGTATTTT. Protein product: CASSLLGNPTDTQYF. Complete variable domain (other parts from reference TRBV7-3 and TRBJ2-3): GAGVSQTPSNKVTEKGKYVELRCDPISGHTALYWYRQSLGQGPEFLIYFQGTGAADDSGLPNDRFFAVRPEGSVSTLKIQRTERGDSAVYLCASSLLGNPTDTQYFGPGTRLTVL.

J is TRBJ2-4 and V is TRBV15; weak D call: TRBD1 (5 bases). Germline-derived CDR1 and CDR2 are LNHNV and YYDKDF (reference sequence). V lost 1 base, J lost 3 bases, and 10 bases lay in between. The CDR3 runs to 15 residues. The CDR3 reads CATSRGVGVKNIQYF. CDR3 sequence (DNA): TGTGCCACCAGCAGAGGTGTAGGGGTCAAAAACATTCAGTACTTC. Full variable domain (rest looked up from reference TRBV15 and TRBJ2-4): DAMVIQNPRYQVTQFGKPVTLSCSQTLNHNVMYWYQQKSSQAPKLLFHYYDKDFNNEADTPDNFQSRRPNTSFCFLDIRSPGLGDTAMYLCATSRGVGVKNIQYFGAGTRLSVL.

The chain combines TRBV25-1 with TRBJ1-1, with D perhaps TRBD1 (5 bases). The CDR3 covers 14 residues. The germline V and J ends were trimmed by 9 bases and 4 bases, with 18 bases remaining between them. CDR1 is MGHDK and CDR2 is SYGVNS in the germline V gene. Here the CDR3 DNA reads TGTGCCAGTCTCGATTTGGGGCGGGGCACTGAAGCTTTCTTT. Translating gives CASLDLGRGTEAFF.

This clone was seen a single time. The V call is TRBV18, the J call TRBJ2-5; D unresolved. Trimming left V 3 bases short and J 2 bases short, with 10 bases between. Germline lookup yields CDR1 KGHSH and CDR2 LQKENI. CDR3 length equals 14 residues. The CDR3 sequence: CASSPDQLQETQYF. CDR3 in DNA: TGTGCCAGCTCACCGGATCAGCTTCAAGAGACCCAGTACTTC.

The chain has TRBV5-1 and TRBJ2-5; 7 nucleotides align to TRBD2. Germline values: CDR1 SGHRS, CDR2 YFSETQ. Trimming cost V 0 bases and J 2 bases; bases outside gene matches: 7. This CDR3 has 16 amino acids. This chain's CDR3 is CASSLGFLAEQETQYF. CDR3 DNA sequence: TGCGCCAGCAGCTTGGGGTTTCTAGCGGAACAAGAGACCCAGTACTTC.

This chain links TRBV7-9 with TRBJ2-5; D is possibly TRBD1 (6 bases). The ends were cut back, 0 bases at V and 2 bases at J, with 7 bases in the middle. There are 14 residues in the CDR3. The germline V gene has CDR1 SEHNR and CDR2 FQNEAQ (reference sequence). CDR3 residues: CASSLATGQETQYF. DNA for the CDR3: TGTGCCAGCAGCTTAGCCACAGGGCAAGAGACCCAGTACTTC.

Details on this clone: The sample has other DNA sequences that encode this CDR3 too. The genes are TRBV30 and TRBJ1-5, with D perhaps matching TRBD1 (6 bases). Deletions cut 1 base from V and 7 bases from J, with 11 bases between. The germline V gene has CDR1 GTSNPN and CDR2 SVGIG (reference sequence). CDR3 length equals 13 residues. The CDR3 spells CAWSGGGSQPQHF. CDR3 in DNA: TGTGCCTGGAGTGGCGGGGGCAGCCAGCCCCAGCATTTT.